This TCR beta chain is drawn from a study of molecular identifiers for immune sequencing clone quantification. General study findings and limits: Among some 910,000 naive cells, as was reported, spiked Jurkat TCR RNA from one cell was detectable.

The CDR3 runs 14 residues. Deletions cut 5 bases from V and 2 bases from J, with 12 bases between. Germline lookup yields CDR1 GTSNPN and CDR2 SVGIG (reference sequence). TCRdb redid the calling of the PCR reads with MiXCR, one entry per CDR3 protein. The data show around 86,000 distinct CDR3 sequences, with 19% seen just once and 0.75% to 0.95% held by the top ten. This clonotype showed up many times. Its matching antigen is unknown. This receptor was taken from a human donor in good health. Some libraries in this study had Jurkat cell RNA spiked in. What was sequenced was naive CD8+ T cells from blood, with Jurkat cell RNA spiked in. The subset: FACS-sorted CD8+CD4-CCR7+CD45RA+ naive T cells. The genes are TRBV30 and TRBJ2-2, with D possibly being TRBD1 (6 bases). This CDR3 is CAWGGFSNTGELFF. The CDR3 region has the DNA TGTGCCTGGGGGGGCTTTTCAAACACCGGGGAGCTGTTTTTT.